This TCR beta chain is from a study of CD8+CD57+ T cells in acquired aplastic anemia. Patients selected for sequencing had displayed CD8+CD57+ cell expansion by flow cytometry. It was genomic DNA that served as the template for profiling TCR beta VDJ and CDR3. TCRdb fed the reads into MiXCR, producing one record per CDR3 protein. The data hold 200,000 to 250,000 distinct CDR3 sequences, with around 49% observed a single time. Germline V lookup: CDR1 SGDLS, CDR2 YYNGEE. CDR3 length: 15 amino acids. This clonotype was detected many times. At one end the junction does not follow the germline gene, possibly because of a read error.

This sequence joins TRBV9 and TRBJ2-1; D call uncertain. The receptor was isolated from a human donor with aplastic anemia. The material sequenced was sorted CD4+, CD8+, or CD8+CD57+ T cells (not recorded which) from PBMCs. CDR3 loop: CASSVMVQTYSEQFF. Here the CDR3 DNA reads TGTGCCAGCAGCGTAATGGTACAGACCTACAGTGAGCAGTTCTTC.